What follows is one T cell receptor (beta chain) and its context. Clones were sequenced by immunoSEQ multiplex PCR, and TCRdb holds only the in-frame ones, with some missing. The table has around 250,000 clones, over 80% seen once; the top ten hold around 3.1%. The germline gives CDR1 MDHEN, CDR2 SYDVKM. This CDR3 contains 15 residues. V dropped 2 bases and J dropped 8; count of bases not matched to a gene: 9. The sample is drawn from a study of blood T cell repertoires in COVID-19. Study overall: Whether acute or convalescent, the COVID-19 samples came from the United States, Italy and Spain.

Sequencing was done on a sample of PBMCs or T cells enriched from blood (not recorded which). The source of this sequence is a woman aged 40 to 49 who had been exposed to COVID-19. This chain uses TRBV28 with TRBJ1-2; 9 nucleotides agree with TRBD1. CDR3: CASSLGDREVGGYTF. CDR3 DNA sequence: TGTGCCAGCAGTTTAGGGGACAGGGAGGTGGGGGGCTACACCTTC.